This T cell receptor beta chain appears in the sequencing data of a study of blood T cells in healthy people across ages. Regarding the study as a whole: Naive CD4+ cell counts and diversity both ran higher in long-lived than in aged donors.

This CDR3 comprises 14 residues. Deletions cut 2 bases from V and 4 bases from J, with 10 bases between. Germline CDR1 reads SGHRS; CDR2 reads YFSETQ. A second PCR of roughly 7 to 11 cycles used a sample-barcoded 5' primer and a J-beta primer mix. Tags on each cDNA molecule came from a template-switch adaptor with 12 random nucleotides. From the 5' RACE reads, TCRdb called clonotypes with MiXCR, one entry per CDR3 protein. The sample lists some 550,000 distinct CDR3 sequences; under 55% were seen once. This clonotype occurred a few times. Its antigen is as yet unknown. The sequence was obtained from an older man in good health. The sequenced material came from blood. The rearrangement joins TRBV5-1 to TRBJ2-1, with a possible D match to TRBD1 (6 bases). CDR3 nucleotide sequence: TGCGCCAGCAGCTTCAGGGGCGAATACAATGAGCAGTTCTTC. Residues: CASSFRGEYNEQFF. Looking up the rest from reference TRBV5-1 and TRBJ2-1 gives the full variable domain: KAGVTQTPRYLIKTRGQQVTLSCSPISGHRSVSWYQQTPGQGLQFLFEYFSETQRNKGNFPGRFSGRQFSNSRSEMNVSTLELGDSALYLCASSFRGEYNEQFFGPGTRLTVL.